This entry concerns a single TCR beta chain. The sample belongs to a study of T cell responses to AZD1222 COVID-19 vaccine. Clones were sequenced by immunoSEQ multiplex PCR, and TCRdb holds only the in-frame ones, with some missing. The table has some 150,000 clones, just over 90% seen once; the top ten hold around 4.5%. The clonotype comes from an adult in good health. Sequencing was performed on peripheral blood, taken on day 0 of MenACWY control vaccination.

CDR3: CASSPHGNQPQHF. The CDR3 DNA reads TGTGCCAGCAGCCCTCATGGCAATCAGCCCCAGCATTTT. This sequence joins TRBV7-9 and TRBJ1-5, with D uncertain. This CDR3 comprises 13 residues. Trimming stripped 5 bases from V and 2 bases from J, with 7 bases between. Germline V CDR1 and CDR2: SEHNR, FQNEAQ (reference sequence).